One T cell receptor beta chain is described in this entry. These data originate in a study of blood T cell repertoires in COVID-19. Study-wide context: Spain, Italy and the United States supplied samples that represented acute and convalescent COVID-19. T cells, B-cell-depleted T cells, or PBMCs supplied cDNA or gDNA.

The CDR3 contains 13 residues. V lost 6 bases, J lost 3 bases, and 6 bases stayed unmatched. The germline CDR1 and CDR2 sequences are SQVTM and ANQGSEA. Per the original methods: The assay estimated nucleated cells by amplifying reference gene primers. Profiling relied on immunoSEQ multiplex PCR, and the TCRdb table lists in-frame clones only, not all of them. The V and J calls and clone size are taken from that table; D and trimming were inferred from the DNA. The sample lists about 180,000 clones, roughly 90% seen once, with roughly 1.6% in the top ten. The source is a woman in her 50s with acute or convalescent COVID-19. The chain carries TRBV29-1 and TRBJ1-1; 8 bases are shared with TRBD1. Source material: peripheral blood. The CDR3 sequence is CSVRTGRYTEAFF. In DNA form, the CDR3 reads TGCAGCGTAAGGACAGGGAGGTACACTGAAGCTTTCTTT.